Detailed here is one TCR beta chain. V lost 2 bases and J lost 0, with 10 bases in between. Germline lookup yields CDR1 SGHTA and CDR2 FQGTGA. CDR3 length: 15 amino acids. Clones were sequenced by immunoSEQ multiplex PCR, and TCRdb holds only the in-frame ones, with some missing. The sample contains a few hundred thousand clones, about nine tenths of which appear only once. The entry originates in a study of blood T cell repertoires in COVID-19. Study information: Samples came from the United States, Italy and Spain, spanning acute and convalescent COVID-19.

The chain has TRBV7-3 and TRBJ1-1; unclear D gene. This sequence originates from a woman between 50 and 59 years old in a cohort exposed to, infected with or recovered from COVID-19 (not recorded which). The sequenced sample consisted of PBMCs or T cells enriched from blood (not recorded which). The CDR3, as DNA: TGTGCCAGCAGCTTAGGAGGACGGATGAACACTGAAGCTTTCTTT. Translation: CASSLGGRMNTEAFF.